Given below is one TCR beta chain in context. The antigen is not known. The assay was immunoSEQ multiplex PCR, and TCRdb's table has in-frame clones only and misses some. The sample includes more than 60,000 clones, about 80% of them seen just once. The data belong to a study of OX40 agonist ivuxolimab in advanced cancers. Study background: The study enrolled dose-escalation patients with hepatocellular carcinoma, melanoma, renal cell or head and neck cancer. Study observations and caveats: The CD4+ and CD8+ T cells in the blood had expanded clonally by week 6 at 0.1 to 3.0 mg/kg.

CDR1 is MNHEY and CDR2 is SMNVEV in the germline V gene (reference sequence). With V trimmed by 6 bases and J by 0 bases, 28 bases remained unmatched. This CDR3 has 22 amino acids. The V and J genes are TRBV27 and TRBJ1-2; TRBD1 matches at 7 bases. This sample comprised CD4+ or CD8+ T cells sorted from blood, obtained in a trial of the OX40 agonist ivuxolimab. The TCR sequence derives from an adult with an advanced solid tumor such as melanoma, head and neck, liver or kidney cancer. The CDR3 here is CASSHLTLGTAITAPANYGYTF. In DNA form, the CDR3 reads TGTGCCAGCAGCCATTTAACGTTAGGGACAGCCATAACCGCCCCAGCTAACTATGGCTACACCTTC.